This entry lists 5 T cell receptor beta chains sequenced from one sample in a study of T cell changes during pregnancy in multiple sclerosis. Here immunoSEQ multiplex PCR was the method, and the copy in TCRdb shows in-frame clones only, minus some. The sample records about 100,000 clones, around 92% being singletons. The sequencing here drew on peripheral blood, taken after pregnancy. Receptor source: a female donor with multiple sclerosis, enrolled in a pregnancy study.

This rearrangement joins TRBV2 to TRBJ2-2, with TRBD1 matching 8 bases. V dropped 6 bases and J dropped 3; count of bases not matched to a gene: 6. There are 15 residues in the CDR3. The germline V gene has CDR1 SNHLY and CDR2 FYNNEI. CDR3 nucleotide sequence: TGTGCCAGCAGCGTGGACAGGGTCCACACCGGGGAGCTGTTTTTT. Its protein is CASSVDRVHTGELFF.

The chain couples TRBV15 to TRBJ2-7; D unresolved. This CDR3 spans 15 amino acids. Germline V lookup: CDR1 LNHNV, CDR2 YYDKDF (reference sequence). V gave up 0 bases and J gave up 2 bases, with 11 bases separating them. The CDR3, as DNA: TGTGCCACCAGCAGAGATGGTGGCTTGCCCTACGAGCAGTACTTC. Translation: CATSRDGGLPYEQYF.

Only one count was recorded for this clone. The V call is TRBV29-1, the J call TRBJ2-6, with TRBD1 matching over 8 bases. The V and J ends lost 5 bases and 3 bases, in that order; junction bases with no gene match: 6. CDR3 size: 15 residues. Germline CDR1 reads SQVTM; CDR2 reads ANQGSEA. This CDR3 is CSVKDREFGANVLTF. DNA of the CDR3: TGCAGCGTTAAGGACAGGGAATTTGGGGCCAACGTCCTGACTTTC. The full variable domain, with the rest looked up from reference TRBV29-1 and TRBJ2-6, is SAVISQKPSRDICQRGTSLTIQCQVDSQVTMMFWYRQQPGQSLTLIATANQGSEATYESGFVIDKFPISRPNLTFSTLTVSNMSPEDSSIYLCSVKDREFGANVLTFGAGSRLTVL.

The J gene is TRBJ2-5, the V gene TRBV9, with D possibly matching TRBD1 (5 bases). The V gene's germline CDR1 is SGDLS and CDR2 YYNGEE. Trimming stripped 4 bases from V and 1 base from J, with 14 bases between. The CDR3 is made up of 15 amino acids. The CDR3 DNA follows: TGTGCCAGCAGCCCAGGGCCGGCGCGCCAAGAGACCCAGTACTTC. Translating it yields CASSPGPARQETQYF.

The chain recombines TRBV19 with TRBJ2-7; no reliable D call. The V and J ends lost 3 bases and 3 bases respectively, with 9 bases between them. The V gene's germline CDR1 is LNHDA and CDR2 SQIVND (reference sequence). This CDR3 comprises 13 residues. The DNA for the CDR3 is TGTGCCAGTAGTATGTCCGAGAACTACGAGCAGTACTTC. As protein: CASSMSENYEQYF.